This TCR beta chain was found in a study of CD8+ T cells in alopecia areata. Broader study findings: Scalp samples also yield sequences from resident alphabeta T cells of normal skin.

Concerning this clone: Its target is not known.

Germline CDR1 reads SGHVS; CDR2 reads FQNEAQ. The J segment lost 5 bases and the V segment lost 5 bases, leaving 3 bases of the junction unmatched. The CDR3 is made up of 13 amino acids. cDNA serving as the sequencing template came from extracted, reverse transcribed RNA. TCRdb's copy holds only in-frame clones and misses some; the assay was immunoSEQ multiplex PCR. The sample records 15,000 to 20,000 clones, 66% being singletons. Collected material from alopecia areata patients comprised lesional scalp punch biopsies and peripheral blood. The source material was skin, sampled at week 0. V and J are TRBV7-8 and TRBJ2-7; TRBD2 agrees at 10 bases. This TCR was recovered from a human donor with alopecia areata. The CDR3 protein is CASSQRGGDEQYF. CDR3 in DNA: TGTGCCAGCAGCCAGCGGGGGGGCGACGAGCAGTACTTC.